This T cell receptor (beta chain) is from a study of breast tumors, draining lymph nodes, adjacent tissues (dated by TCRdb to between 2015 and 2016). In terms of the full investigation: The study compared TCR beta repertoires across tumor, adjacent nontumor tissue and axillary lymph nodes from breast cancer patients. The study was designed to assess the relationships and possible T-cell exchange between tumor, surrounding tissue and draining lymph node repertoires in human breast cancer. The research as a whole found: The data were considered consistent with most tumor T cells being derived from the lymph node and subsequently expanding within tumor tissue. In luminal-like breast cancer, tumor and nontumor tissue repertoires resembled each other significantly more than in basal-like breast cancer. The study presented the conclusion that tumor T cells originate in lymph nodes as consistent with a hypothesis, not as something directly demonstrated. T-cell repertoire diversity in tumors was found to be lower than in lymph nodes but higher than in nontumor tissue, and preferential V and J gene usage was observed.

In its sample, this clonotype was seen a few times. No antigen is known for it. Its ends do not fully match the called genes, so a read error is possible. Counted from cysteine to phenylalanine, this CDR3 has 16 amino acids. Only the CDR3 portion is preserved as DNA: 48 bases, with reading frame beginning at the first base. Reading the germline V gene gives CDR1 MNHEY and CDR2 SVGAGI. The sequencing machine was an Illumina HiSeq 2000. Multiplex PCR amplification was used to build the TCR beta chain libraries. High-throughput sequencing was used to analyze the amplified TCR beta chain products. The public reads were quality trimmed at Q25 with fastp and then assembled into clones with MiXCR by TCRdb, keeping productive beta chains. Identical CDR3 proteins give one entry, which carries the most common genes and DNA. The sample table holds 66,000 or so distinct CDR3 sequences, of which over 40% were seen once. About 8% of the sample lies in the top ten.

The rearrangement combines TRBV6-5 with TRBJ1-2; the D segment could be TRBD1, given 5 matching bases. This TCR came from a female donor with breast cancer. Some clones in this sample may be carry-over from other donors' samples. Sequenced material: breast tumor tissue. The DNA sequence is TGTGCCAGCAGTCACTCGTGGGGGGGAGGGAAAAATGGCTACACCTTC. Its translation is CASSHSWGGGKNGYTF.